The 27 T cell receptor beta chains given below trace back to one sample, sequenced in a study. TCRdb processed the 5' RACE reads anew with MiXCR; each CDR3 protein has one entry. Among about 40,000 distinct CDR3 sequences listed, approximately 17% were seen once. The material sequenced was naive CD4+ T cells sorted from a lymph node. As to subset: naive CD4+ T cells, CD4+CD45RA+CD25-. Receptors were obtained from a female donor with breast cancer.

The table lists this clonotype with many counts. The V gene is TRBV5-1, the J gene TRBJ1-5; D call uncertain. V was pared by 4 bases and J by 7 bases, with 9 bases between. Germline-derived CDR1 and CDR2 are SGHRS and YFSETQ. This CDR3 has 12 amino acids. CDR3 sequence: CASSPGQQPQHF. CDR3 sequence (DNA): TGCGCCAGCAGCCCCGGTCAGCAGCCCCAGCATTTT.

The chain has TRBV12-3 or TRBV12-4 and TRBJ2-3, with D perhaps matching TRBD2 (5 bases). With 0 bases removed from V and 3 bases from J, the gap between germline ends came to 16 bases. The CDR3 is 17 amino acids. DNA for the CDR3: TGTGCCAGCAGTTTAGCGCTGGTGGGAGTCGGTACAGATACGCAGTATTTT. Its protein product is CASSLALVGVGTDTQYF.

This clonotype was detected many times. This CDR3 is CASSPGTGGGTDTQYF. The DNA for the CDR3 is TGCGCCAGCAGCCCGGGAACGGGGGGAGGCACAGATACGCAGTATTTT. This chain connects TRBV5-1 to TRBJ2-3, with 7 bases lining up with TRBD2. The V gene's germline CDR1 is SGHRS and CDR2 YFSETQ. This CDR3 spans 16 amino acids. V was clipped by 4 bases and J by 1 base; unmatched bases: 9.

A few counts support this clonotype. V is TRBV29-1 and J is TRBJ2-5, with D possibly matching TRBD2 (5 bases). CDR1 and CDR2 (germline): SQVTM, ANQGSEA. The CDR3 covers 11 residues. Trimming shortened V by 6 bases and J by 4 bases, and 9 bases separated the two germline ends. CDR3 protein: CSVLLVETQYF. In DNA, the CDR3 is TGCAGCGTCTTACTAGTAGAGACCCAGTACTTC.

The chain uses TRBV5-1 and TRBJ2-5; no clear D gene. Germline-derived CDR1 and CDR2 are SGHRS and YFSETQ. V was clipped by 0 bases and J by 1 base, with 13 bases between them. The CDR3 runs to 16 residues. The CDR3: CASSLGPRASQETQYF. The CDR3 coding sequence is TGCGCCAGCAGCTTGGGGCCCCGGGCAAGCCAAGAGACCCAGTACTTC.

This chain links TRBV4-2 with TRBJ1-2; D unclear. V shed 0 bases and J shed 3 bases, with 11 bases lying between them. The CDR3 runs to 15 residues. Looked up from germline, CDR1 is LGHNA and CDR2 is YNFKEQ. The CDR3 protein is CASSQEIRVYYGYTF. CDR3 bases: TGTGCCAGCAGCCAAGAAATTCGAGTTTACTATGGCTACACCTTC.

This chain links TRBV20-1 with TRBJ1-6, with a possible D match to TRBD1 (6 bases). This CDR3 contains 13 residues. The germline CDR1 and CDR2 sequences are DFQATT and SNEGSKA (reference sequence). Trimming removed 4 bases from V and 10 bases from J, with 14 bases in between. The CDR3 reads CSANRGQDSPLHF. CDR3 DNA: TGCAGTGCTAACCGGGGGCAGGACTCACCCCTCCACTTT.

The sample holds a few counts of this clonotype. This chain connects TRBV29-1 to TRBJ2-5, with unresolved D. The CDR3 totals 13 residues. Germline V gives CDR1 SQVTM, CDR2 ANQGSEA. The V and J ends lost 3 bases and 1 base respectively, with 9 bases between them. The CDR3 DNA reads TGCAGCGTTGAGTTGTACAGCCAAGAGACCCAGTACTTC. The encoded protein is CSVELYSQETQYF.

This clonotype was seen ten or more times. The chain employs TRBV7-9 and TRBJ1-3; possibly TRBD1 for D (6 bases). The CDR3 runs 15 residues. CDR1 SEHNR and CDR2 FQNEAQ come from the germline V gene (reference sequence). Trimming removed 0 bases at V and 9 bases at J, with 15 bases between. CDR3 nucleotide sequence: TGTGCCAGCAGCTTAGCGACAGGTGCGGGGAGCACCATATATTTT. This encodes CASSLATGAGSTIYF.

In its sample, this clonotype was seen many times. The rearrangement joins TRBV9 to TRBJ2-7; D not certain. Trimming took off 3 bases at V and 4 bases at J, with 14 bases between the two ends. Per germline, CDR1 SGDLS and CDR2 YYNGEE. The CDR3 has 14 residues. The CDR3 coding sequence is TGTGCCAGCAGCGCCTCGGACCGTCTTTACGAGCAGTACTTC. Its translation: CASSASDRLYEQYF.

This chain joins TRBV7-6 and TRBJ2-7; D not resolved. Germline lookup yields CDR1 SGHVS and CDR2 FNYEAQ. The CDR3 spans 13 residues. V lost 1 base, J lost 9 bases, and 13 bases lay in between. In DNA, the CDR3 is TGTGCCAGCAGCTTAGAAGGGTTGGGCGCGCAGTACTTC. It encodes CASSLEGLGAQYF.

This clonotype was found many times. The chain uses TRBV7-9 and TRBJ2-1, with D hard to call. There are 13 residues in the CDR3. The germline V gene has CDR1 SEHNR and CDR2 FQNEAQ (reference sequence). Trimming pared 5 bases from V and 1 base from J, leaving 6 bases between. The DNA of the CDR3 is TGTGCCAGCAGCCCAGGATCCTACAATGAGCAGTTCTTC. Translated, it gives CASSPGSYNEQFF.

The chain combines TRBV9 with TRBJ1-1, with 8 nucleotides matching TRBD1. The CDR3 is 17 residues long. Germline V lookup: CDR1 SGDLS, CDR2 YYNGEE. The V segment lost 0 bases and the J segment 3 bases; nucleotides outside the gene matches: 10. The CDR3 loop is CASSVGRGPSDDTEAFF. DNA of the CDR3: TGTGCCAGCAGCGTAGGCAGGGGGCCCTCTGACGACACTGAAGCTTTCTTT.

V and J are TRBV7-3 and TRBJ2-5; no firm D call. There are 16 residues in the CDR3. Trimming left V 2 bases short and J 1 base short, with 14 bases between. CDR1 is SGHTA and CDR2 is FQGTGA in the germline V gene. The CDR3 DNA is TGTGCCAGCAGCTTACTTATCCCGTTTTGCCAAGAGACCCAGTACTTC. It yields the protein CASSLLIPFCQETQYF.

This clonotype was detected many times. The chain links TRBV20-1 to TRBJ2-1; D gene unclear. The CDR3 contains 14 residues. Germline CDR1 is DFQATT and CDR2 is SNEGSKA (reference sequence). The V end lost 0 bases, the J end lost 6 bases, and 12 bases lay between the germline ends. The CDR3 loop is CSARESAAGNEQFF. The CDR3 DNA sequence: TGCAGTGCTAGAGAAAGCGCGGCAGGCAATGAGCAGTTCTTC.

For this clonotype: A junction end diverges from the germline sequence, so it may reflect a read error. This chain links TRBV12-3 or TRBV12-4 with TRBJ1-2, with 8 bases identical to TRBD1. The CDR3 has 13 amino acids. In DNA, the CDR3 is TGCGCCACCGACAGGGGCATAGGGTATGGCTACACCTTC. Its translation is CATDRGIGYGYTF.

This clonotype was counted at least ten times. The J gene is TRBJ2-7, the V gene TRBV20-1; D perhaps matches TRBD2 (5 bases). The V gene lost 7 bases and the J gene lost 0 bases, with 13 bases spanning the gap. The CDR3 runs to 13 residues. From germline, CDR1 is DFQATT and CDR2 SNEGSKA (reference sequence). The CDR3 protein is CSVDYHSSYEQYF. Here the CDR3 DNA reads TGCAGTGTCGACTACCACAGCTCCTACGAGCAGTACTTC.

The chain recombines TRBV20-1 with TRBJ2-6; TRBD1 matches 10 bases. The V and J ends lost 0 bases and 4 bases, in that order; junction bases with no gene match: 6. Per germline, CDR1 DFQATT and CDR2 SNEGSKA (reference sequence). The CDR3 extends over 17 amino acids. CDR3 sequence (DNA): TGCAGTGCTAGAGATCCGGGACAGGGGATGGGGGCCAACGTCCTGACTTTC. This sequence encodes CSARDPGQGMGANVLTF.

The chain carries TRBV7-2 and TRBJ1-6; D is possibly TRBD1 (6 bases). CDR1 SGHTA and CDR2 FQGNSA come from the germline V gene. CDR3 length: 15 residues. V gave up 4 bases and J gave up 6 bases, with 13 bases separating them. CDR3 loop: CASSSSRDINSPLHF. The CDR3 coding sequence is TGTGCCAGCAGCTCGTCCCGGGACATTAATTCACCCCTCCACTTT.

This clonotype came up many times. The J gene is TRBJ2-7, the V gene TRBV20-1; D remains ambiguous. V gave up 4 bases and J gave up 0 bases, with 10 bases separating them. The CDR3 runs to 13 residues. Germline CDR1 and CDR2: DFQATT and SNEGSKA (reference sequence). The CDR3 region is CSATGTSSYEQYF. CDR3 coding DNA: TGCAGTGCTACAGGTACAAGCTCCTACGAGCAGTACTTC.

In its sample, this clonotype was seen many times. The CDR3 here is CASSYSGGRGETQYF. CDR3 coding DNA: TGTGCCAGCAGTTACTCGGGCGGGAGAGGAGAGACCCAGTACTTC. The V and J genes are TRBV6-5 and TRBJ2-5; 7 bases align to TRBD2. There are 15 residues in the CDR3. Germline CDR1 is MNHEY and CDR2 is SVGAGI. J lost 4 bases, V lost 0 bases, and 5 bases had no gene match.

This clonotype has just a few counts. The chain joins TRBV9 to TRBJ2-5; D may be TRBD2 (7 bases). The CDR3 covers 15 residues. In germline, CDR1 is SGDLS, CDR2 YYNGEE. The V gene lost 7 bases and the J gene lost 5 bases, with 21 bases spanning the gap. CDR3 DNA: TGTGCCAGCGCTGGGGGGGGCCATTCCGGGGAGACCCAGTACTTC. Its protein product is CASAGGGHSGETQYF.

This clonotype was detected a few times. The chain joins TRBV5-1 to TRBJ1-5, with a weak D call TRBD1 (6 bases). CDR1 and CDR2 from the germline V gene are SGHRS and YFSETQ. V lost 4 bases, J lost 6 bases, and 17 bases lay in between. This CDR3 region has 15 residues. The CDR3 DNA reads TGCGCCAGCAGCCCGCTGGACAGCCGGAGTCAGCCCCAGCATTTT. It translates to CASSPLDSRSQPQHF.

This clonotype came up a few times. This chain joins TRBV7-9 and TRBJ2-5; TRBD1 aligns across 8 bases. Looked up from germline, CDR1 is SEHNR and CDR2 is FQNEAQ (reference sequence). After removal of 7 bases from V and 5 bases from J, the junction contained 9 bases not matched to a gene. This CDR3 has 14 residues. The CDR3 coding sequence is TGTGCCAGCACCAACTCAGGGGGCGGTGAGACCCAGTACTTC. Its translation: CASTNSGGGETQYF.

This clonotype was counted between two and nine times. The chain recombines TRBV7-9 with TRBJ2-3; tentative D call: TRBD2 (5 bases). Trimming removed 5 bases from V and 8 bases from J, with 11 bases in between. Per germline, CDR1 SEHNR and CDR2 FQNEAQ (reference sequence). The CDR3 loop spans 12 amino acids. The CDR3 here is CASSLTRATQYF. Here the CDR3 DNA reads TGTGCCAGCAGCCTTACTAGAGCTACGCAGTATTTT.

The rearrangement uses TRBV20-1 and TRBJ1-2; D gene uncertain. Trimming cost V 6 bases and J 6 bases, with 14 bases left between them. This CDR3 contains 12 residues. The germline V gene encodes CDR1 DFQATT and CDR2 SNEGSKA (reference sequence). CDR3 in amino acids: CSARGSGHGYTF. The CDR3 DNA reads TGCAGTGCCCGAGGGTCTGGCCATGGCTACACCTTC.

This clonotype was seen more than once but under ten times. The J gene is TRBJ1-2, the V gene TRBV6-1, with 7 bases matching TRBD1. The J segment lost 13 bases and the V segment lost 4 bases, leaving 6 bases of the junction unmatched. Germline V lookup: CDR1 MNHNS, CDR2 SASEGT. This CDR3 is built from 11 residues. CDR3 bases: TGTGCCAGCAGTGGACAAGACAGGGTCACCTTC. Residues: CASSGQDRVTF.